This TCR beta chain came from a study of blood T cell repertoires in COVID-19 (dated by TCRdb to the early 2020s). Study-level background: The collaborator samples originated in the United States, Italy and Spain and spanned the acute and convalescent phases of COVID-19. The material from the prospective study consisted of cDNA or gDNA derived from T cells, B-cell-depleted T cells, or PBMCs. Deeply sampled blood TCRbeta repertoires from subjects exposed to, actively infected with, or recovered from COVID-19 were included in the dataset. A freely available public database, intended as a resource for researchers studying the immune response to SARS-CoV-2, is where the repertoires were released. The samples were drawn from two sources: the first 160 participants of the ongoing ImmuneRACE study, and 1,000 to 1,500 subjects contributed by 6 global collaborators. Sample metadata almost always included a de-identified subject ID, COVID-19 status, age in years and sex. HLA class I and class II types, where available, came from metadata supplied by the sample provider rather than from assay-based typing. Overall study outcomes, separate from this receptor: The amount of clinical and demographic metadata varied by source and participant and was provided uncurated.

To note about this clone: Its cognate antigen has yet to be identified. The record has no base qualities; no much larger clone is one base away.

TCRbeta CDR3 regions were amplified from genomic DNA using the immunoSEQ Assay, a bias-controlled multiplex PCR. On the study's bioinformatics: The number of nucleated cells in each sample was estimated by amplification of reference gene primers within the assay. Sequence reads were collapsed and filtered to measure the absolute abundance of every unique TCRbeta CDR3 rearrangement. For each sample, productive Simpson clonality was calculated by taking the square root of Simpson's diversity index across productive rearrangements. Sourced from immuneACCESS, this table was stored by TCRdb with only in-frame sequences that have V and J called. A share of the clones is absent; for the studies checked, an unresolved V gene accounts for under half, and the remainder has no known explanation. The V and J calls and the clone size are those of that table, but D and trimming were determined from the DNA. The sample records roughly 100,000 clones, over 55% of which are singletons. The ten largest make up approximately 0.9% of the sample.

The collaborating institutions used their own protocols to collect whole blood in K2EDTA tubes. Collaborator samples were shipped for TCRbeta analysis as frozen whole blood, isolated PBMCs, or DNA extracted from either sample type. The germline V gene yields SGHRS for CDR1 and YFSETQ for CDR2. Unmatched junction bases come to 9, with V trimmed by 4 bases and J by 9 bases. The CDR3 contains 14 residues, cysteine and phenylalanine counted. Only the CDR3 region is kept as DNA, spanning 42 bases read in frame from base 1. The sequence came from a human donor with acute or convalescent COVID-19. The donor label of this sample is uncertain. Material for sequencing was peripheral blood. This sequence uses TRBV5-1 and TRBJ2-1; 8 nucleotides in the junction match TRBD2. Read as DNA, the sequence is TGCGCCAGCAGCGGGCCGACTAGCGCACGTGAGCAGTTCTTC. It translates to CASSGPTSAREQFF.